Listed here is a single TCR beta chain. The data stem from a study of cytomegalovirus exposure and HLA in healthy donors. Sequenced by immunoSEQ multiplex PCR; TCRdb stores in-frame clones only, minus some. The data show about 160,000 clones, about 86% seen once. Germline V gene data show CDR1 as LNHDA and CDR2 as SQIVND (reference sequence). CDR3 size: 14 residues. Trimming removed 8 bases at V and 4 bases at J, with 15 bases between. This receptor was identified in a woman aged 30 to 39 in good health and CMV-seronegative. The genes are TRBV19 and TRBJ1-3, with a tentative D call TRBD1 (5 bases). Sequenced input: PBMCs. The CDR3 DNA reads TGTGCCAGTGCCGTTCGGGGGAGGGGAAACACCATATATTTT. This sequence encodes CASAVRGRGNTIYF. Full variable domain (rest looked up from reference TRBV19 and TRBJ1-3): DGGITQSPKYLFRKEGQNVTLSCEQNLNHDAMYWYRQDPGQGLRLIYYSQIVNDFQKGDIAEGYSVSREKKESFPLTVTSAQKNPTAFYLCASAVRGRGNTIYFGEGSWLTVV.